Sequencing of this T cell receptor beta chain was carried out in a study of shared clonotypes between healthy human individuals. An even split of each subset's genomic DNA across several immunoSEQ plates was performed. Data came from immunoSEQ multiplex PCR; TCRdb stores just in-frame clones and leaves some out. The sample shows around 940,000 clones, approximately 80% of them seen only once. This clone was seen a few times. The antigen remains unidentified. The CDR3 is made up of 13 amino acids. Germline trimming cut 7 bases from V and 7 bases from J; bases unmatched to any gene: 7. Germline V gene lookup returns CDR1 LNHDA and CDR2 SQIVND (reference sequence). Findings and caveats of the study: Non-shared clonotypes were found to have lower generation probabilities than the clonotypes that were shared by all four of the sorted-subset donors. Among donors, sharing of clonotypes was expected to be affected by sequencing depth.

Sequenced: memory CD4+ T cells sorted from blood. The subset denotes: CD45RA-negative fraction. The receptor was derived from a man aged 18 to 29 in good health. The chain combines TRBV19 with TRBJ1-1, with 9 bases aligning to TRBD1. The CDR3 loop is CASKGQGRGEAFF. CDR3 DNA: TGTGCCAGTAAGGGACAGGGCCGGGGTGAAGCTTTCTTT.